These 11 T cell receptor beta chains share one sample of origin, sequenced in a study of T cells in Graves' hyperthyroidism and ophthalmopathy. Amplification targeted TCR beta CDR3 regions from RNA transcripts. The primer set for the first-round RT-PCR of the TCR CDR3 was HTBI. TCRdb re-called the multiplex PCR reads through MiXCR, storing one row per CDR3 protein. Here the sample spans some 570,000 distinct CDR3 sequences, approximately 17% being singletons. Sequenced: blood. The receptors stem from a woman aged 18-35 years with Graves' ophthalmopathy.

This clonotype was seen many times. V gene TRBV5-1 combines with J gene TRBJ2-5; 8 nucleotides line up with TRBD2. Germline trimming cut 1 base from V and 1 base from J; bases unmatched to any gene: 3. This CDR3 comprises 15 residues. Germline V gene lookup returns CDR1 SGHRS and CDR2 YFSETQ. DNA of the CDR3: TGCGCCAGCAGCTTGCCAGCGGGAGTCCAAGAGACCCAGTACTTC. Translated: CASSLPAGVQETQYF.

This clonotype was observed at least ten times. The V and J genes are TRBV12-3 or TRBV12-4 and TRBJ1-1; D call uncertain. Trimming removed 7 bases from V and 4 bases from J, with 13 bases in between. The CDR3 runs 13 residues. Here the CDR3 reads CASTPTRSTEAFF. CDR3 bases: TGTGCCAGCACCCCAACAAGGTCCACTGAAGCTTTCTTT.

This chain joins TRBV7-9 and TRBJ1-4; no clear D gene. Germline CDR1 reads SEHNR; CDR2 reads FQNEAQ (reference sequence). The CDR3 totals 15 residues. V was clipped by 7 bases and J by 5 bases, with 17 bases between them. DNA of the CDR3: TGTGCCAGCACCACCACCCAGGAGATAAATGAAAAACTGTTTTTT. It yields the protein CASTTTQEINEKLFF.

In its sample, this clonotype was seen a few times. This chain links TRBV5-6 with TRBJ2-2; no reliable D call. CDR1 is SGHDT and CDR2 is YYEEEE in the germline V gene. V was shortened by 2 bases and J by 4 bases, with 6 bases between the two germline ends. This CDR3 has 13 residues. The CDR3 DNA follows: TGTGCCAGCAGCTTCTTTCCCACCGGGGAGCTGTTTTTT. Protein: CASSFFPTGELFF.

The CDR3 coding sequence is TGTGCCAGCAGCTTAGGGCAGGGAGTTCGGAATGAAAAACTGTTTTTT. Protein product: CASSLGQGVRNEKLFF. V usage is TRBV7-6 and J usage is TRBJ1-4; TRBD1 might be the D (5 bases). Looked up from germline, CDR1 is SGHVS and CDR2 is FNYEAQ. V was shortened by 1 base and J by 5 bases, with 14 bases between the two germline ends. The CDR3 runs to 16 residues.

This clonotype was observed at least ten times. This chain joins TRBV10-2 and TRBJ1-1; 8 positions match TRBD1. Germline trimming cut 9 bases from V and 6 bases from J; bases unmatched to any gene: 9. The CDR3 consists of 13 residues. The germline gives CDR1 WSHSY, CDR2 SAAADI. The CDR3 DNA reads as TGCGCCAGTGAGAGAGAACAGGGGGCTGAAGCTTTCTTT. Its translation is CASEREQGAEAFF.

The rearrangement joins TRBV15 to TRBJ1-2; possible D gene TRBD1, 6 bases. V lost 3 bases to trimming and J lost 3 bases, with 11 bases between them. The CDR3 totals 14 residues. The germline V gene has CDR1 LNHNV and CDR2 YYDKDF (reference sequence). Here the CDR3 reads CATSRAGADYGYTF. The CDR3 DNA reads TGTGCCACCAGCAGGGCAGGGGCCGACTATGGCTACACCTTC.

This clonotype was detected many times. The rearrangement links TRBV6-1 to TRBJ2-5, with D tentatively TRBD2 (5 bases). Germline assignment: CDR1 MNHNS and CDR2 SASEGT. The V gene lost 0 bases and the J gene lost 5 bases, with 13 bases spanning the gap. There are 15 residues in the CDR3. The DNA for the CDR3 is TGTGCCAGCAGTGAAGCCACAGCCACGGGGGAGACCCAGTACTTC. It specifies CASSEATATGETQYF.

Only one count was recorded for this clonotype. This chain connects TRBV25-1 to TRBJ1-3; D not certain. Germline V gene sequence: CDR1 MGHDK, CDR2 SYGVNS. The V and J ends lost 2 bases and 4 bases respectively, with 6 bases between them. The CDR3 consists of 13 residues. The CDR3 loop reads CASSEPRGNTIYF. The CDR3 DNA is TGTGCCAGCAGTGAACCTCGGGGAAACACCATATATTTT.

This clonotype has ten or more counts. V is TRBV5-1 and J is TRBJ2-5; 10 nucleotides match TRBD1. The CDR3 runs 12 residues. V was pared by 5 bases and J by 13 bases, with 8 bases of the junction left unmatched. Germline V gene sequence: CDR1 SGHRS, CDR2 YFSETQ. CDR3 amino acids: CASRGTGVLRYF. CDR3 nucleotides: TGCGCCAGCAGGGGGACAGGGGTTTTGAGGTACTTC.

This clonotype showed up just a few times. J is TRBJ2-1 and V is TRBV6-2 or TRBV6-3; possibly TRBD2 for D (6 bases). Trimming removed 7 bases at V and 9 bases at J, with 16 bases between. The CDR3 runs 13 residues. Germline V lookup: CDR1 MNHEY, CDR2 SVGEGT. In DNA form, the CDR3 reads TGTGCCAGCATAACGGGAGTACGCAGTGAGCAGTTCTTC. Protein: CASITGVRSEQFF.